This record covers a single T cell receptor (beta chain). This entry belongs to a study of blood T cell repertoires in COVID-19. Per the original data handling: Counts of nucleated cells, estimated from reference gene primer amplification, were obtained. The assay was immunoSEQ multiplex PCR, and TCRdb's table has in-frame clones only and misses some. Clone size and V and J calls were adopted from that table, with D and trimming inferred from the DNA. The sample yields fewer than 350,000 clones, approximately 80% seen once. Trimming removed 3 bases from V and 5 bases from J; junction bases left unmatched: 13. This CDR3 spans 19 amino acids. Germline CDR1 LNHDA, CDR2 SQIVND (reference sequence).

The receptor comes from a woman in her forties or fifties with active or convalescent COVID-19. Sequenced sample: peripheral blood. The chain combines TRBV19 with TRBJ2-2, with 12 bases fitting TRBD2. CDR3 residues: CASSIRSLAGGPGTGELFF. CDR3 DNA: TGTGCCAGTAGTATTAGGTCCCTAGCGGGAGGGCCTGGGACCGGGGAGCTGTTTTTT.